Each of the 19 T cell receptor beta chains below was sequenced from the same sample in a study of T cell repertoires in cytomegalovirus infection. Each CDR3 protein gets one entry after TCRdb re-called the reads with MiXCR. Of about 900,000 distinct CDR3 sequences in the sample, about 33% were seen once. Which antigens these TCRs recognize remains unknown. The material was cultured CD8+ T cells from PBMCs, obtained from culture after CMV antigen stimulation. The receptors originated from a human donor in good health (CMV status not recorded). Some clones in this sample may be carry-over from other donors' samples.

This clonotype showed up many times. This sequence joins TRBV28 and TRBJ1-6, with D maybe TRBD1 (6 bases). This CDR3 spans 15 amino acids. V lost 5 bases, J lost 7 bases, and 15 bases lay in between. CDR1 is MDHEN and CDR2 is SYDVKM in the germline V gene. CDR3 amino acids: CASSPTGTTNSPLHF. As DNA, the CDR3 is TGTGCCAGCAGTCCTACGGGGACAACCAATTCACCCCTCCACTTT. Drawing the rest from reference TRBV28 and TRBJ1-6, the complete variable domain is DVKVTQSSRYLVKRTGEKVFLECVQDMDHENMFWYRQDPGLGLRLIYFSYDVKMKEKGDIPEGYSVSREKKERFSLILESASTNQTSMYLCASSPTGTTNSPLHFGNGTRLTVT.

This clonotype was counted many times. CDR3 in DNA: TGTGCCAGCAGTCTCCCTGGGGGCGCGGGCACCGGGGAGCTGTTTTTT. Its translation is CASSLPGGAGTGELFF. V usage is TRBV28 and J usage is TRBJ2-2; TRBD1 might be the D (6 bases). The CDR3 covers 16 residues. Germline CDR1 reads MDHEN; CDR2 reads SYDVKM. Trimming removed 5 bases from V and 4 bases from J, with 17 bases in between.

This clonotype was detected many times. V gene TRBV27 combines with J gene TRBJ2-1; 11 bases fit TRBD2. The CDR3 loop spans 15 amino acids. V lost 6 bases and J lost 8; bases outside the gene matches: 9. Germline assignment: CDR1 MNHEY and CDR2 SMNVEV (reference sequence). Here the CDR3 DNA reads TGTGCCAGCAGCCTGACTAGCGGGGTGGGCGATGAGCAGTTCTTC. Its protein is CASSLTSGVGDEQFF.

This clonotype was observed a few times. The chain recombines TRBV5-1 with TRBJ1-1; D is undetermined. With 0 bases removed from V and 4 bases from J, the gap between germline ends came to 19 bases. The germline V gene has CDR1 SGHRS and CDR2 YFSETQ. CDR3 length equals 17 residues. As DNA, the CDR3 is TGCGCCAGCAGCTTGGGGATCTTCGGGATACTGGGCACTGAAGCTTTCTTT. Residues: CASSLGIFGILGTEAFF.

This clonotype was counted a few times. The CDR3 region has the DNA TGTGCCAGCAGTTACGCGGGGGAAGCCAAAAACATTCAGTACTTC. It codes for CASSYAGEAKNIQYF. The chain employs TRBV12-3 or TRBV12-4 and TRBJ2-4; 7 bases match TRBD2. The CDR3 runs 15 residues. With 4 bases clipped from V and 0 bases from J, the junction kept 3 bases outside the gene matches.

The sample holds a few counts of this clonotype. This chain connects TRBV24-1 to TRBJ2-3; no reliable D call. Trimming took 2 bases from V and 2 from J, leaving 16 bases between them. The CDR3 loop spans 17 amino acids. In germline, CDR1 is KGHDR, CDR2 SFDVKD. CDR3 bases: TGTGCCACCAGTGATTCGATGGACGGCGTCCCCACAGATACGCAGTATTTT. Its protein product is CATSDSMDGVPTDTQYF.

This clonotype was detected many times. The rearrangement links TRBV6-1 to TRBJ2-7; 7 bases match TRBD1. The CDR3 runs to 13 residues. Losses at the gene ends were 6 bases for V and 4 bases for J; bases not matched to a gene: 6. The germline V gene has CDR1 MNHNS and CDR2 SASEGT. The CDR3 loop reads CASSATGQYEQYV. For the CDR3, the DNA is TGTGCCAGCAGCGCGACAGGGCAATACGAGCAGTACGTC.

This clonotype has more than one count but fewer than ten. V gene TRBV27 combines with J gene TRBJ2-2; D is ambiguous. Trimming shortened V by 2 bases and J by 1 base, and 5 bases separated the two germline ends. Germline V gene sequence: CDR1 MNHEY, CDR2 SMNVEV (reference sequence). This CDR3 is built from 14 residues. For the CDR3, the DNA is TGTGCCAGCAGTTTAGAGAGGAACACCGGGGAGCTGTTTTTT. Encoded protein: CASSLERNTGELFF.

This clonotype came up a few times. CDR3 in DNA: TGTGCCAGCTCGGACAGGAAAACTGAAGCTTTCTTT. It codes for CASSDRKTEAFF. The V and J genes are TRBV25-1 and TRBJ1-1, with TRBD1 matching over 7 bases. Trimming cost V 8 bases and J 5 bases; bases outside gene matches: 5. Germline CDR1 and CDR2: MGHDK and SYGVNS. There are 12 residues in the CDR3.

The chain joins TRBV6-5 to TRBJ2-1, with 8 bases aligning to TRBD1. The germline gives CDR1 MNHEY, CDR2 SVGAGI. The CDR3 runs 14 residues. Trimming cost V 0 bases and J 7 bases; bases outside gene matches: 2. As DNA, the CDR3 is TGTGCCAGCAGTTACTCGCGGACAGGGAATGAGCAGTTCTTC. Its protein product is CASSYSRTGNEQFF.

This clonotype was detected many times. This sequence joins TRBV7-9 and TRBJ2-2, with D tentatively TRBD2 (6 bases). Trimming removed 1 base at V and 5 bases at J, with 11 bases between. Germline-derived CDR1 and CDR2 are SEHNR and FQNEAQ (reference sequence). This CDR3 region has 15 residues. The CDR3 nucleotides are TGTGCCAGCAGCTTAGGAGGAGGAGGGACCGGGGAGCTGTTTTTT. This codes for CASSLGGGGTGELFF.

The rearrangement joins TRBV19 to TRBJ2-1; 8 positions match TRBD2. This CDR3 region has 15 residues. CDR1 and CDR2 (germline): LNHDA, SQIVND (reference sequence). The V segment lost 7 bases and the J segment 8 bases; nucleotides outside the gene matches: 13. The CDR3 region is CASTPTGGGIDEQFF. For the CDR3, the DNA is TGTGCCAGTACCCCGACGGGAGGGGGAATCGATGAGCAGTTCTTC.

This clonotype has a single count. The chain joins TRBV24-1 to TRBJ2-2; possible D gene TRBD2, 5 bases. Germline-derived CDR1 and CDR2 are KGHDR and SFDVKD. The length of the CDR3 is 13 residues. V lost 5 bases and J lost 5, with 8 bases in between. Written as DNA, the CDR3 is TGTGCCACCAGTGTCGAGGGAACCGGGGAGCTGTTTTTT. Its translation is CATSVEGTGELFF.

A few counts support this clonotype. DNA for the CDR3: TGTGCCAGCAGTGAAGCTAGGGCCCAGTATGGCGAAAAACTGTTTTTT. Residues: CASSEARAQYGEKLFF. V is TRBV2 and J is TRBJ1-4, with D uncertain. The V gene's germline CDR1 is SNHLY and CDR2 FYNNEI. This CDR3 spans 16 amino acids. V lost 0 bases and J 8 bases, leaving 16 bases between the germline ends. The variable domain in full, completed from reference TRBV2 and TRBJ1-4, reads EPEVTQTPSHQVTQMGQEVILRCVPISNHLYFYWYRQILGQKVEFLVSFYNNEISEKSEIFDDQFSVERPDGSNFTLKIRSTKLEDSAMYFCASSEARAQYGEKLFFGSGTQLSVL.

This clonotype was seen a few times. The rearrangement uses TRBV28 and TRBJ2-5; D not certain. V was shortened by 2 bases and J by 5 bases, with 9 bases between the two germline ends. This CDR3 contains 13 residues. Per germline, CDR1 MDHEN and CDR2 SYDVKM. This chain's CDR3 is CASSLGLRETQYF. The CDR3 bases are TGTGCCAGCAGTTTAGGCCTTCGGGAGACCCAGTACTTC.

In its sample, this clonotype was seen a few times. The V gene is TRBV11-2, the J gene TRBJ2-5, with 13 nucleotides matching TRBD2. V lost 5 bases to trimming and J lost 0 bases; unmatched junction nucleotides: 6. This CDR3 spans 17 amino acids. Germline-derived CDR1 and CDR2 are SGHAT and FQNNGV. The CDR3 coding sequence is TGTGCCAGCAGCCTACGACTAGCGGGGGGACACCAAGAGACCCAGTACTTC. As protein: CASSLRLAGGHQETQYF.

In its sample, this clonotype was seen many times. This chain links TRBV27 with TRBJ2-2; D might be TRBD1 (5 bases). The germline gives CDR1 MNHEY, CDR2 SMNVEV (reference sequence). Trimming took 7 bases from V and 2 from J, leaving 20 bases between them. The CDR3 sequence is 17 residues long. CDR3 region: CASTYGTAGINTGELFF. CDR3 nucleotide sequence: TGTGCCAGCACCTACGGAACGGCAGGGATTAACACCGGGGAGCTGTTTTTT.

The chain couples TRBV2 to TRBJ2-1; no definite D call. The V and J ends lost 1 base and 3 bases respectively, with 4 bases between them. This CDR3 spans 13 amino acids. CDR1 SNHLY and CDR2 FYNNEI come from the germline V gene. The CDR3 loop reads CASSEGIYNEQFF. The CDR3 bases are TGTGCCAGCAGTGAAGGGATCTACAATGAGCAGTTCTTC.

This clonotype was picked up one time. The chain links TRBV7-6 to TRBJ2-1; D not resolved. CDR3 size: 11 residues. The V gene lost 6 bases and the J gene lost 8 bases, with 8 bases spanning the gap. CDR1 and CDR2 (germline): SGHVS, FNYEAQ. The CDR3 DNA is TGTGCCAGCAGGTCGAAAGATGAGCAGTTCTTC. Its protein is CASRSKDEQFF.